The present T cell receptor (beta chain) was sequenced within a study of OX40 agonist ivuxolimab in advanced cancers. Profiled with immunoSEQ multiplex PCR; TCRdb holds only in-frame clones, not every one. The sample includes over 60,000 clones, roughly nine tenths seen only once; the top ten take roughly 4.2%. V gave up 2 bases and J gave up 4 bases; unmatched junction bases: 7. The CDR3 is made up of 15 amino acids. Germline values: CDR1 GTSNPN, CDR2 SVGIG (reference sequence). The chain uses TRBV30 and TRBJ2-1; 8 bases are a match to TRBD2. The TCR was taken from an adult with an advanced solid tumor such as melanoma, head and neck, liver or kidney cancer. Sequences were derived from CD4+ or CD8+ T cells sorted from blood, sampled in a trial of the OX40 agonist ivuxolimab. The CDR3: CAWSKGSGIYNEQFF. CDR3 bases: TGTGCCTGGAGTAAGGGTAGCGGGATTTACAATGAGCAGTTCTTC.